This entry lists 29 T cell receptor beta chains sequenced from one sample in a study of beta chain features in type 1 diabetes. Expressed TCRB transcripts got sequenced, as all isolated RNA was reverse transcribed. Sequencing was performed with immunoSEQ multiplex PCR; in TCRdb, only in-frame clones are kept and a portion is missing. The sample contains 200,000 to 300,000 clones, 27% of which appear only once. Sequencing was done on a sample of central memory CD4+ T cells from blood. These receptor sequences come from a man aged 30 to 39 in good health.

This chain connects TRBV15 to TRBJ2-3; 14 nucleotides agree with TRBD2. Germline CDR1 and CDR2: LNHNV and YYDKDF (reference sequence). This CDR3 region has 17 residues. Trimming cost V 5 bases and J 0 bases; bases outside gene matches: 4. The CDR3 region is CATSAGTSGRSTDTQYF. The CDR3 DNA reads as TGTGCCACCAGCGCCGGGACTAGCGGGAGAAGCACAGATACGCAGTATTTT.

In its sample, this clone was seen many times. J is TRBJ1-3 and V is TRBV30; a possible D gene is TRBD1 (5 bases). Germline CDR1 GTSNPN, CDR2 SVGIG (reference sequence). V lost 7 bases, J lost 6 bases, and 10 bases lay in between. There are 11 residues in the CDR3. The DNA for the CDR3 is TGTGCCTTGGGGGAAGAAAACACCATATATTTT. Amino acid sequence: CALGEENTIYF.

The chain has TRBV28 and TRBJ1-2; tentative D call: TRBD1 (6 bases). Trimming took 6 bases from V and 6 from J, leaving 17 bases between them. Germline V gene sequence: CDR1 MDHEN, CDR2 SYDVKM. There are 14 residues in the CDR3. The CDR3 loop reads CASSLQGGRNGYTF. CDR3 DNA sequence: TGTGCCAGCAGCCTACAGGGTGGCAGGAATGGCTACACCTTC.

This clone was recorded a few times. This chain uses TRBV2 with TRBJ2-5; D is perhaps TRBD2 (6 bases). V lost 4 bases and J 1 base, leaving 10 bases between the germline ends. The CDR3 runs 14 residues. Germline loops: CDR1 SNHLY, CDR2 FYNNEI. For the CDR3, the DNA is TGTGCCAGCAGTGGCGGGGTCCTCCAAGAGACCCAGTACTTC. It yields the protein CASSGGVLQETQYF.

This clone was detected only a few times. The chain is built from TRBV29-1 and TRBJ1-1; D gene ambiguous. V was cut by 6 bases and J by 4 bases, with 15 bases left in between. CDR1 SQVTM and CDR2 ANQGSEA come from the germline V gene. The CDR3 covers 13 residues. CDR3 nucleotide sequence: TGCAGCGTGCTCAGAGGTCGGGGCACTGAAGCTTTCTTT. This translates into CSVLRGRGTEAFF.

This chain connects TRBV6-5 to TRBJ1-5, with a possible D match to TRBD1 (5 bases). CDR1 MNHEY and CDR2 SVGAGI come from the germline V gene. CDR3 length equals 13 residues. Written as DNA, the CDR3 is TGTGGGCGGTTTGGGGGTTGCGATCAGCCCCAGCATTTT. As protein: CGRFGGCDQPQHF.

The V call is TRBV2, the J call TRBJ2-5; perhaps TRBD1 as D (5 bases). This CDR3 has 13 amino acids. CDR1 is SNHLY, CDR2 FYNNEI, per germline. V was clipped by 10 bases and J by 0 bases, with 12 bases between them. The CDR3, as DNA: TGTGCCATCCGGAAGGGGTACCAAGAGACCCAGTACTTC. It specifies CAIRKGYQETQYF. The full variable domain, rest sourced from reference TRBV2 and TRBJ2-5, is EPEVTQTPSHQVTQMGQEVILRCVPISNHLYFYWYRQILGQKVEFLVSFYNNEISEKSEIFDDQFSVERPDGSNFTLKIRSTKLEDSAMYFCAIRKGYQETQYFGPGTRLLVL.

This clone has just a few counts. V and J are TRBV7-8 and TRBJ2-6, with a possible D match to TRBD1 (6 bases). Trimming removed 4 bases from V and 2 bases from J, with 15 bases in between. This CDR3 is 17 amino acids long. Germline V gene sequence: CDR1 SGHVS, CDR2 FQNEAQ. The CDR3 DNA is TGTGCCAGCAGCTCAGGACAGAGTCGGACTGGGGCCAACGTCCTGACTTTC. Encoded protein: CASSSGQSRTGANVLTF. The variable domain in full, completed from reference TRBV7-8 and TRBJ2-6, reads GAGVSQSPRYKVAKRGQDVALRCDPISGHVSLFWYQQALGQGPEFLTYFQNEAQLDKSGLPSDRFFAERPEGSVSTLKIQRTQQEDSAVYLCASSSGQSRTGANVLTFGAGSRLTVL.

This clone turned up a few times. V and J are TRBV7-2 and TRBJ1-2; 7 bases agree with TRBD1. J gave up 7 bases and V 6 bases, and 14 bases lay outside the gene matches. The length of the CDR3 is 15 residues. Germline V lookup: CDR1 SGHTA, CDR2 FQGNSA. The CDR3, as DNA: TGTGCCAGCAGTCCCGGGGGGACAGCGGACTTTGGCTACACCTTC. It specifies CASSPGGTADFGYTF.

This clone was recorded many times. V is TRBV10-1 and J is TRBJ2-5, with 10 bases aligning to TRBD2. Looked up from germline, CDR1 is WNHNN and CDR2 is SYGVQD (reference sequence). This CDR3 region has 16 residues. Germline trimming cut 3 bases from V and 3 bases from J; bases unmatched to any gene: 7. CDR3 sequence: CASSEGSGGPEETQYF. Here the CDR3 DNA reads TGCGCCAGCAGTGAAGGTAGCGGGGGGCCAGAAGAGACCCAGTACTTC.

This clone was found a few times. The gene calls are TRBV5-1 and TRBJ2-3; 14 positions match TRBD2. Germline V gene sequence: CDR1 SGHRS, CDR2 YFSETQ. J gave up 1 base and V 3 bases, and 1 base lay outside the gene matches. CDR3 length equals 16 residues. For the CDR3, the DNA is TGCGCCAGCAGCTCGACTAGCGGGAGGGGCACAGATACGCAGTATTTT. The encoded protein is CASSSTSGRGTDTQYF.

The chain carries TRBV6-5 and TRBJ1-1, with TRBD1 matching over 7 bases. This CDR3 contains 14 residues. From germline, CDR1 is MNHEY and CDR2 SVGAGI. The ends lost 8 bases at V and 0 bases at J; junction bases unmatched: 6. The CDR3 protein is CASRRTGMNTEAFF. The DNA for the CDR3 is TGTGCCAGCCGTAGGACAGGCATGAACACTGAAGCTTTCTTT.

This clone was recorded many times. The rearrangement uses TRBV6-1 and TRBJ1-1; D may be TRBD1 (6 bases). The CDR3 extends over 15 amino acids. The V and J ends lost 3 bases and 0 bases respectively, with 11 bases between them. CDR1 and CDR2 from the germline V gene are MNHNS and SASEGT. The CDR3 DNA reads as TGTGCCAGCAGTGAGGTCTGGGGGCTGAACACTGAAGCTTTCTTT. Its translation: CASSEVWGLNTEAFF.

The chain uses TRBV30 and TRBJ2-1; D not certain. CDR1 GTSNPN and CDR2 SVGIG come from the germline V gene (reference sequence). The CDR3 covers 12 residues. The V end lost 4 bases, the J end lost 5 bases, and 9 bases lay between the germline ends. The CDR3 here is CAWKFWDNEQFF. The CDR3, as DNA: TGTGCCTGGAAATTCTGGGACAATGAGCAGTTCTTC.

This clone was picked up a small number of times. The J gene is TRBJ2-1, the V gene TRBV7-8; no clear D gene. CDR1 and CDR2 from the germline V gene are SGHVS and FQNEAQ. Trimming left V 1 base short and J 2 bases short, with 9 bases between. CDR3 size: 15 residues. The CDR3 nucleotides read TGTGCCAGCAGCTTAGGTTCAGTAGCCTACAATGAGCAGTTCTTC. Encoded protein: CASSLGSVAYNEQFF.

The chain joins TRBV27 to TRBJ1-1; no definite D call. V dropped 4 bases and J dropped 1 base, with 10 bases sitting between them. In germline, CDR1 is MNHEY, CDR2 SMNVEV (reference sequence). The CDR3 has 14 amino acids. The CDR3 DNA reads TGTGCCAGCAGTTCTTTTGGGGAGAACACTGAAGCTTTCTTT. It translates to CASSSFGENTEAFF.

The chain couples TRBV1 to TRBJ1-1. TRBV1 is listed as a pseudogene. This CDR3 comprises 13 residues. This CDR3 reads CTSPRLMNTEAFF. The CDR3 nucleotides read TGCACCAGCCCCCGTCTCATGAACACTGAAGCTTTCTTT.

This clone turned up a few times. V usage is TRBV5-1 and J usage is TRBJ1-1; D gene unclear. V lost 4 bases, J lost 0 bases, and 16 bases lay in between. The germline CDR1 and CDR2 sequences are SGHRS and YFSETQ. This CDR3 contains 16 residues. CDR3 nucleotides: TGCGCCAGCAGCCCAGCGGAGAGAGCGCTGAACACTGAAGCTTTCTTT. This codes for CASSPAERALNTEAFF.

This clone was found a few times. The chain employs TRBV2 and TRBJ2-2; D gene unclear. This CDR3 has 12 residues. V lost 6 bases to trimming and J lost 1 base, with 3 bases between them. Germline V lookup: CDR1 SNHLY, CDR2 FYNNEI. The CDR3 DNA follows: TGTGCCAGCAGGCGGAACACCGGGGAGCTGTTTTTT. Amino acids: CASRRNTGELFF.

This clone was observed a handful of times. The chain carries TRBV30 and TRBJ1-5; 8 bases line up with TRBD1. Trimming at V came to 1 base and at J to 0 bases, leaving 11 bases not matched to a gene. Germline assignment: CDR1 GTSNPN and CDR2 SVGIG (reference sequence). This CDR3 region has 18 residues. The CDR3 protein is CAWSELRTGKYSNQPQHF. The CDR3 bases are TGTGCCTGGAGTGAACTCAGGACAGGGAAATATAGCAATCAGCCCCAGCATTTT.

The rearrangement joins TRBV19 to TRBJ1-2, with 8 bases identical to TRBD1. With 7 bases clipped from V and 7 bases from J, the junction kept 14 bases outside the gene matches. The germline gives CDR1 LNHDA, CDR2 SQIVND (reference sequence). This CDR3 spans 15 amino acids. CDR3 bases: TGTGCCAGTAAAGACAGGGGAGGCCCCCTCGGTGGCTACACCTTC. It codes for CASKDRGGPLGGYTF. The variable domain in full, completed from reference TRBV19 and TRBJ1-2, reads DGGITQSPKYLFRKEGQNVTLSCEQNLNHDAMYWYRQDPGQGLRLIYYSQIVNDFQKGDIAEGYSVSREKKESFPLTVTSAQKNPTAFYLCASKDRGGPLGGYTFGSGTRLTVV.

This clone was seen a few times. V is TRBV7-9 and J is TRBJ2-1; 13 bases agree with TRBD2. Trimming at V came to 6 bases and at J to 13 bases, leaving 9 bases not matched to a gene. Germline V lookup: CDR1 SEHNR, CDR2 FQNEAQ (reference sequence). This CDR3 region has 14 residues. The CDR3 region is CASRDSGLAGPQFF. As DNA, the CDR3 is TGTGCCAGCAGGGATTCGGGACTAGCGGGACCACAGTTCTTC.

This clone has just a few counts. The chain links TRBV4-3 to TRBJ1-5; TRBD1 is a possible D gene (6 bases). CDR3 length equals 16 residues. Germline V gene lookup returns CDR1 LGHNA and CDR2 YSLEER. Deletions cut 0 bases from V and 1 base from J, with 10 bases between. The CDR3 loop is CASSQESGGSNQPQHF. The DNA for the CDR3 is TGCGCCAGCAGCCAAGAGTCCGGGGGCAGCAATCAGCCCCAGCATTTT.

The chain links TRBV2 to TRBJ2-3; D might be TRBD1 or TRBD2, each matching 5 bases. V was trimmed by 3 bases and J by 0 bases, leaving 10 bases between them. Germline V gene data show CDR1 as SNHLY and CDR2 as FYNNEI. The CDR3 extends over 15 amino acids. CDR3 residues: CASSDGTVSTDTQYF. CDR3 DNA: TGTGCCAGCAGTGACGGGACCGTGAGCACAGATACGCAGTATTTT.

A word on this clone: A read error is possible here, since a much larger clone lies one base away. This rearrangement joins TRBV9 to TRBJ1-5, with 8 nucleotides matching TRBD1. The V and J ends lost 6 bases and 7 bases, in that order; junction bases with no gene match: 21. This CDR3 has 18 residues. The germline V gene encodes CDR1 SGDLS and CDR2 YYNGEE. The CDR3 spells CASIQVSGGEDFRQPQHF. The CDR3 coding sequence is TGTGCCAGCATCCAAGTATCAGGGGGCGAGGATTTTAGGCAGCCCCAGCATTTT.

In this sample, this clone turned up a few times. This chain uses TRBV13 with TRBJ1-3, with a weak D call TRBD1 (5 bases). Trimming removed 5 bases from V and 4 bases from J, with 15 bases in between. The CDR3 has 15 amino acids. Germline V gene sequence: CDR1 PRHDT, CDR2 FYEKMQ (reference sequence). CDR3 DNA sequence: TGTGCCAGCAGCCTAAGGGACTCCCTGGGAAACACCATATATTTT. It is translated as CASSLRDSLGNTIYF. The full variable domain, its missing parts supplied by reference TRBV13 and TRBJ1-3, is AAGVIQSPRHLIKEKRETATLKCYPIPRHDTVYWYQQGPGQDPQFLISFYEKMQSDKGSIPDRFSAQQFSDYHSELNMSSLELGDSALYFCASSLRDSLGNTIYFGEGSWLTVV.

There are a few counts of this clone. The chain combines TRBV5-6 with TRBJ2-7; D remains ambiguous. Deletions cut 3 bases from V and 4 bases from J, with 5 bases between. The CDR3 contains 11 residues. Germline values: CDR1 SGHDT, CDR2 YYEEEE. Here the CDR3 reads CASSSKYEQYF. CDR3 bases: TGTGCCAGCAGCTCTAAGTACGAGCAGTACTTC.

The V and J genes are TRBV11-2 and TRBJ2-5; D is possibly TRBD1 or TRBD2 (5 bases each). The CDR3 loop spans 15 amino acids. Trimming left V 5 bases short and J 5 bases short, with 18 bases between. CDR1 and CDR2 (germline): SGHAT, FQNNGV. The CDR3 reads CASSNGQGVGETQYF. The CDR3 region has the DNA TGTGCCAGCAGCAACGGGCAGGGAGTAGGGGAGACCCAGTACTTC.

The chain combines TRBV10-3 with TRBJ2-3, with TRBD2 matching over 7 bases. With 4 bases clipped from V and 4 bases from J, the junction kept 5 bases outside the gene matches. The CDR3 consists of 14 residues. The germline V gene has CDR1 ENHRY and CDR2 SYGVKD. The CDR3 region is CAISGGRDADTQYF. The CDR3 coding sequence is TGTGCCATCAGTGGGGGGAGGGACGCAGATACGCAGTATTTT.